This section outlines one TCR beta chain sequence together with its context. What it binds is not known. The same CDR3 can be traced to other DNA sequences in this sample. The PCR employed 60 Vbeta primers together with 13 Jbeta primers. Repertoires were generated with immunoSEQ multiplex PCR, while TCRdb's copy carries only in-frame clones and drops some. The profile shows 110,000 or so clones, approximately 77% of them singletons. This specimen comes from a study of cytomegalovirus exposure and HLA in healthy donors. Study-wide background: An early data release held tens of millions of unique TCRs from HLA-typed donors. Study-wide findings and caveats: Immune exposure information comprised only CMV serostatus.

This CDR3 has 15 residues. The germline CDR1 and CDR2 sequences are MNHEY and SVGAGI. V gave up 0 bases and J gave up 0 bases, with 6 bases separating them. The origin of this receptor is a man over 45 in good health and CMV-seropositive. The material sequenced was PBMCs. The chain employs TRBV6-5 and TRBJ1-5; a possible D gene is TRBD1 (5 bases). CDR3 nucleotides: TGTGCCAGCAGTTACTCAGGGGCTAGCAATCAGCCCCAGCATTTT. It is translated as CASSYSGASNQPQHF.